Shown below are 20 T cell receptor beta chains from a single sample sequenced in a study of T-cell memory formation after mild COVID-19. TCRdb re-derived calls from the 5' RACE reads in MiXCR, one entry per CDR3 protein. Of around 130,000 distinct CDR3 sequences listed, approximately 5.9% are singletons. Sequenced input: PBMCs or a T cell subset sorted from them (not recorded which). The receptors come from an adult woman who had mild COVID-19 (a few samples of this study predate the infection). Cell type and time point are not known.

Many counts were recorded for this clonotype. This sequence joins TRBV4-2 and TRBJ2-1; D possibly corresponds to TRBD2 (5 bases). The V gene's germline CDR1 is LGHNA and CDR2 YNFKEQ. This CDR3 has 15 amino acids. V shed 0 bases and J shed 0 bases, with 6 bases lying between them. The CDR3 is CASSQDRDSYNEQFF. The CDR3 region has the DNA TGTGCCAGCAGCCAAGACCGGGACTCCTACAATGAGCAGTTCTTC.

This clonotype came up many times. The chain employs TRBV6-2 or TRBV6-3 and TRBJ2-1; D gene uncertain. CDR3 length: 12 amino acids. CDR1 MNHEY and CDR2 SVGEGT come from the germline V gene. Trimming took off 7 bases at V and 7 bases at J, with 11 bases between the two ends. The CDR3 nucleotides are TGTGCCAGCACCCAGGTCGGAAATGAGCAGTTCTTC. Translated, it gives CASTQVGNEQFF.

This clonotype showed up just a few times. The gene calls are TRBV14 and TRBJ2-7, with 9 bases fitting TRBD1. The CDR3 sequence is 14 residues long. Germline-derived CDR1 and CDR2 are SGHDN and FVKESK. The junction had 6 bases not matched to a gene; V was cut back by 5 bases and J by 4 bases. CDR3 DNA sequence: TGTGCCAGCAGCTTATCCGGGACAGGGTACGAGCAGTACTTC. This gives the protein CASSLSGTGYEQYF.

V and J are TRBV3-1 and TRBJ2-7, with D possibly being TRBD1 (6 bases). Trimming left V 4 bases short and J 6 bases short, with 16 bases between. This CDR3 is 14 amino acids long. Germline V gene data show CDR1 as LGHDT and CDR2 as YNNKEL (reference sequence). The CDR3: CASSPIGQTGEQYF. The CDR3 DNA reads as TGTGCCAGCAGCCCCATTGGACAGACGGGCGAGCAGTACTTC.

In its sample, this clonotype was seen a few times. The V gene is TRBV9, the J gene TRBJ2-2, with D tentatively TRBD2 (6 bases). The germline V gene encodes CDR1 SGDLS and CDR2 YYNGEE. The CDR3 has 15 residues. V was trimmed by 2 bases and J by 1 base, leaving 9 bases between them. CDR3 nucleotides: TGTGCCAGCAGCGTGGCGGGGCAGAACACCGGGGAGCTGTTTTTT. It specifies CASSVAGQNTGELFF.

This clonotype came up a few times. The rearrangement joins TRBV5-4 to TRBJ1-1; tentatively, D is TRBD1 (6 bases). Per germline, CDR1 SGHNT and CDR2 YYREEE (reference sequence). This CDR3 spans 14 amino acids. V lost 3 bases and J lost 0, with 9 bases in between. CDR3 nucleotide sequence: TGTGCCAGCAGCTCCCAGGGGATGAACACTGAAGCTTTCTTT. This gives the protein CASSSQGMNTEAFF.

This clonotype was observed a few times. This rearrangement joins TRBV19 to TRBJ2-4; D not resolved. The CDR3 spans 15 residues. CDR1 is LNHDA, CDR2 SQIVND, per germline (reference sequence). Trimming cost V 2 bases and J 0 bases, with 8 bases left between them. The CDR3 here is CASSINPLAKNIQYF. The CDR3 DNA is TGTGCCAGTAGTATAAACCCGTTAGCCAAAAACATTCAGTACTTC.

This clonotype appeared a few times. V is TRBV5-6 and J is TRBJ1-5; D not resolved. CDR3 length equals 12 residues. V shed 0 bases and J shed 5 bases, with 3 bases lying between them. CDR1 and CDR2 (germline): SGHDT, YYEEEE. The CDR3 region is CASSLVDQPQHF. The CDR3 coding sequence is TGTGCCAGCAGCTTGGTAGATCAGCCCCAGCATTTT. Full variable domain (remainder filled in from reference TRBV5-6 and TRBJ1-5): DAGVTQSPTHLIKTRGQQVTLRCSPKSGHDTVSWYQQALGQGPQFIFQYYEEEERQRGNFPDRFSGHQFPNYSSELNVNALLLGDSALYLCASSLVDQPQHFGDGTRLSIL.

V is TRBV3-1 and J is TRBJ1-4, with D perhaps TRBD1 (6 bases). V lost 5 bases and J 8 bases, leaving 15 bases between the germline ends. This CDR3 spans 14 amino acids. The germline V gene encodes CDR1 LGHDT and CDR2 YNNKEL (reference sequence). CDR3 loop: CASSSMPQGEKLFF. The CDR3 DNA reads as TGTGCCAGCAGCTCGATGCCGCAGGGGGAAAAACTGTTTTTT.

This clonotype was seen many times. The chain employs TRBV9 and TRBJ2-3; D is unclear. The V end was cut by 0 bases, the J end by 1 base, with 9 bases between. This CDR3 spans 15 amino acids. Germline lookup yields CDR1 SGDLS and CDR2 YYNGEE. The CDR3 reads CASSVVDLRTDTQYF. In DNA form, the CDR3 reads TGTGCCAGCAGCGTAGTAGACCTCCGCACAGATACGCAGTATTTT.

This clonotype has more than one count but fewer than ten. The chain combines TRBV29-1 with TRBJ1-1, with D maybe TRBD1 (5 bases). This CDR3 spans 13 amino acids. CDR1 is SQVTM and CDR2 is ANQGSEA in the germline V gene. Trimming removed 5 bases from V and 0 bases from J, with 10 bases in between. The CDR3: CSVRNRLNTEAFF. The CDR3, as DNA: TGCAGCGTTCGCAACAGGCTGAACACTGAAGCTTTCTTT.

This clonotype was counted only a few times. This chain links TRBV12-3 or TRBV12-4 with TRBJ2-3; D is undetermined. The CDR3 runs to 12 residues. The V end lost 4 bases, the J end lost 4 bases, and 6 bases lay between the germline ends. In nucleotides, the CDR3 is TGTGCCAGCAGTTACTCGTCAGATACGCAGTATTTT. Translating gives CASSYSSDTQYF.

The CDR3 here is CATSWDRAITEAFF. The CDR3 DNA reads TGTGCCACCAGCTGGGACAGGGCGATAACTGAAGCTTTCTTT. The chain employs TRBV15 and TRBJ1-1, with 9 bases fitting TRBD1. V trimming: 5 bases; J trimming: 5 bases; junction bases outside the gene matches: 6. CDR3 length equals 14 residues. Per germline, CDR1 LNHNV and CDR2 YYDKDF (reference sequence).

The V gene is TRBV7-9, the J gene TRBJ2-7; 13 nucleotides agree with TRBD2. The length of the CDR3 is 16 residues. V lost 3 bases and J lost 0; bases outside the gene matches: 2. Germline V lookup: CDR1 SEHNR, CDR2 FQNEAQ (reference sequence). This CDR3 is CASSLRTSGSSYEQYF. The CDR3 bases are TGTGCCAGCAGCTTGCGGACTAGCGGGAGCTCCTACGAGCAGTACTTC.

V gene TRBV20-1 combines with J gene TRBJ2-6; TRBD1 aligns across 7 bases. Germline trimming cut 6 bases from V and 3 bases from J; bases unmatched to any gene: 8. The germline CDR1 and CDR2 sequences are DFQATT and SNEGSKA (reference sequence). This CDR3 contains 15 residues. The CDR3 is CSAHKGAGGANVLTF. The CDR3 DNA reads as TGCAGTGCCCACAAGGGGGCCGGTGGGGCCAACGTCCTGACTTTC.

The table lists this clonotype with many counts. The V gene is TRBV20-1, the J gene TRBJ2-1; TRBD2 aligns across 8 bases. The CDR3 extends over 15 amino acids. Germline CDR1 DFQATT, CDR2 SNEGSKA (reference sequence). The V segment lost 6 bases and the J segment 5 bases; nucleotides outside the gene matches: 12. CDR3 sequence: CSAALSGRGNNEQFF. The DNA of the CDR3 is TGCAGTGCCGCTCTAAGCGGGAGAGGCAACAATGAGCAGTTCTTC.

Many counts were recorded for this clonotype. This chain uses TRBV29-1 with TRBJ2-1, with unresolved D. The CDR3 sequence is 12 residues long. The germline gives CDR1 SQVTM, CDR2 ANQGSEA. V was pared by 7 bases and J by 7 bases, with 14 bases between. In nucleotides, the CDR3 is TGCAGCGCCAGCCTTCTAGTGAATGAGCAGTTCTTC. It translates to CSASLLVNEQFF.

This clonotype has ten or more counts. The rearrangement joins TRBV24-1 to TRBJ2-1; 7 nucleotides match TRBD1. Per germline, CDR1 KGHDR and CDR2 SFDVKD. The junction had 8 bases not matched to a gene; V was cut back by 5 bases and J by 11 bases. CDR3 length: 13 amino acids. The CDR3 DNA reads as TGTGCCACCAGTGCCCTCGACAGGGAAAAGCAGTTCTTC. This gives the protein CATSALDREKQFF.

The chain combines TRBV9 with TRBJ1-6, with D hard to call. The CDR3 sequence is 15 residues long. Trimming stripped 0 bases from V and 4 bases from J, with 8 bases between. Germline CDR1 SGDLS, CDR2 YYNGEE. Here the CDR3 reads CASSVAVSYNSPLHF. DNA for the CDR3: TGTGCCAGCAGCGTAGCGGTTTCATATAATTCACCCCTCCACTTT.

CDR3 protein: CASSVDRGPYGYTF. In nucleotides, the CDR3 is TGTGCCAGCAGCGTGGACAGGGGACCCTATGGCTACACCTTC. V and J are TRBV9 and TRBJ1-2, with 9 positions matching TRBD1. V gave up 2 bases and J gave up 4 bases; unmatched junction bases: 3. The length of the CDR3 is 14 residues. CDR1 is SGDLS and CDR2 is YYNGEE in the germline V gene.